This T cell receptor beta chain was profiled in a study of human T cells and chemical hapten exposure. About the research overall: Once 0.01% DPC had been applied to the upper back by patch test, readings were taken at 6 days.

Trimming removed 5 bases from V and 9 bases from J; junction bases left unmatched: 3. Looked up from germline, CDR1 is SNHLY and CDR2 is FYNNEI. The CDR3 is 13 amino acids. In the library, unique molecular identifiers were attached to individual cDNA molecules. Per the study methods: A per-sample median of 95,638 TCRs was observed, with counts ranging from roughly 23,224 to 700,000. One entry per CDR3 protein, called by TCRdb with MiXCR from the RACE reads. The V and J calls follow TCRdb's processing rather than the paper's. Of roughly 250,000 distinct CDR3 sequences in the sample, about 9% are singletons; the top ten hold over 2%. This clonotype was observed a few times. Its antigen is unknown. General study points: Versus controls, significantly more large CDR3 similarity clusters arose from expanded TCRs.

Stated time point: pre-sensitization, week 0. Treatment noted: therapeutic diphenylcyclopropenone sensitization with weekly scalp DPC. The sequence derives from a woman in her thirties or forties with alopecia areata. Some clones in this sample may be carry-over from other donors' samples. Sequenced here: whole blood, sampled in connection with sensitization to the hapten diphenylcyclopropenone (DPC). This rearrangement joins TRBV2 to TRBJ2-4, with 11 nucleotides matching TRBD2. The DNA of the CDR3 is TGTGCCAGCAGTCTAGCGGGAGGCGGCATTCAGTACTTC. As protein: CASSLAGGGIQYF.